This entry lists 24 T cell receptor beta chains sequenced from one sample in a study of T cells in narcolepsy. Clones were read by immunoSEQ multiplex PCR, and TCRdb kept only the in-frame ones, dropping some. The sample yields tens of thousands of clones, around 89% seen once. Sequencing used CD45RA- memory CD4+ T cells from PBMCs. These receptors originate from a human donor with narcolepsy.

CDR3 in DNA: TGTGCCAGCAGCGACCAAGGCTCTGGGGCCAACGTCCTGACTTTC. Translating gives CASSDQGSGANVLTF. The gene calls are TRBV7-3 and TRBJ2-6, with D uncertain. Germline V gene sequence: CDR1 SGHTA, CDR2 FQGTGA. The CDR3 consists of 15 residues. The germline V and J ends were trimmed by 5 bases and 0 bases, with 8 bases remaining between them.

The rearrangement uses TRBV29-1 and TRBJ2-5; D possibly corresponds to TRBD2 (5 bases). The V gene lost 2 bases and the J gene lost 5 bases, with 12 bases spanning the gap. Germline V gene sequence: CDR1 SQVTM, CDR2 ANQGSEA. The CDR3 is 13 amino acids. The CDR3 region is CSVEPGSGETQYF. The CDR3 DNA reads as TGCAGCGTTGAACCGGGGTCTGGCGAGACCCAGTACTTC. The variable domain in full, completed from reference TRBV29-1 and TRBJ2-5, reads SAVISQKPSRDICQRGTSLTIQCQVDSQVTMMFWYRQQPGQSLTLIATANQGSEATYESGFVIDKFPISRPNLTFSTLTVSNMSPEDSSIYLCSVEPGSGETQYFGPGTRLLVL.

The rearrangement uses TRBV2 and TRBJ2-3; a weak D match, TRBD2 (5 bases). V was shortened by 8 bases and J by 2 bases, with 8 bases between the two germline ends. The CDR3 has 12 amino acids. In germline, CDR1 is SNHLY, CDR2 FYNNEI. CDR3 region: CASGLPTDTQYF. As DNA, the CDR3 is TGTGCCAGCGGACTGCCCACAGATACGCAGTATTTT.

The chain joins TRBV29-1 to TRBJ2-7; a weak D match, TRBD2 (5 bases). The CDR3 contains 13 residues. Trimming removed 5 bases from V and 1 base from J, with 12 bases in between. Germline assignment: CDR1 SQVTM and CDR2 ANQGSEA. The CDR3 nucleotides are TGCAGCGTTTTTAGGTCGGGGTCCTACGAGCAGTACTTC. Translating gives CSVFRSGSYEQYF.

The rearrangement links TRBV5-6 to TRBJ2-1, with 10 bases aligning to TRBD2. The CDR3 is 15 residues long. Germline CDR1 SGHDT, CDR2 YYEEEE. Trimming at V came to 5 bases and at J to 2 bases, leaving 4 bases not matched to a gene. The CDR3 sequence is CASREAGGTYNEQFF. The CDR3 bases are TGTGCCAGCAGAGAAGCGGGAGGGACCTACAATGAGCAGTTCTTC.

This rearrangement joins TRBV10-1 to TRBJ2-7, with D unresolved. The CDR3 consists of 13 residues. In germline, CDR1 is WNHNN, CDR2 SYGVQD (reference sequence). Trimming removed 2 bases at V and 4 bases at J, with 9 bases between. This CDR3 is CASSEGSGYEQYF. For the CDR3, the DNA is TGCGCCAGCAGTGAGGGGTCAGGATACGAGCAGTACTTC.

The chain links TRBV5-1 to TRBJ2-1; tentative D call: TRBD1 (6 bases). The CDR3 totals 15 residues. CDR1 SGHRS and CDR2 YFSETQ come from the germline V gene. The V end was cut by 0 bases, the J end by 0 bases, with 7 bases between. The CDR3, as DNA: TGCGCCAGCAGCTTGGAAGGGGGCTCCTACAATGAGCAGTTCTTC. Translation: CASSLEGGSYNEQFF. Full variable domain (outside the CDR3, taken from reference TRBV5-1 and TRBJ2-1): KAGVTQTPRYLIKTRGQQVTLSCSPISGHRSVSWYQQTPGQGLQFLFEYFSETQRNKGNFPGRFSGRQFSNSRSEMNVSTLELGDSALYLCASSLEGGSYNEQFFGPGTRLTVL.

The chain couples TRBV5-6 to TRBJ2-3, with TRBD2 matching over 9 bases. The V and J ends lost 5 bases and 4 bases, in that order; junction bases with no gene match: 8. The germline gives CDR1 SGHDT, CDR2 YYEEEE. This CDR3 contains 15 residues. CDR3 residues: CASSTWGTSSDTQYF. The CDR3 coding sequence is TGTGCCAGCAGTACCTGGGGGACTAGCTCAGATACGCAGTATTTT. The variable domain in full, completed from reference TRBV5-6 and TRBJ2-3, reads DAGVTQSPTHLIKTRGQQVTLRCSPKSGHDTVSWYQQALGQGPQFIFQYYEEEERQRGNFPDRFSGHQFPNYSSELNVNALLLGDSALYLCASSTWGTSSDTQYFGPGTRLTVL.

This clone turned up a few times. The chain carries TRBV27 and TRBJ2-7; possibly TRBD1 for D (6 bases). CDR1 and CDR2 (germline): MNHEY, SMNVEV (reference sequence). The CDR3 consists of 13 residues. V was cut by 6 bases and J by 4 bases, with 13 bases left in between. The CDR3 loop reads CASRKQTGYEQYF. The CDR3 DNA sequence: TGTGCCAGCAGGAAGCAAACAGGGTACGAGCAGTACTTC.

This chain uses TRBV4-2 with TRBJ1-1; D gene unclear. Germline CDR1 reads LGHNA; CDR2 reads YNFKEQ. The CDR3 runs to 14 residues. V lost 1 base to trimming and J lost 0 bases, with 6 bases between them. CDR3 in DNA: TGTGCCAGCAGCCAAGGCGGCATGAACACTGAAGCTTTCTTT. Its protein is CASSQGGMNTEAFF.

The J gene is TRBJ1-4, the V gene TRBV19, with 8 bases lining up with TRBD1. Germline CDR1 reads LNHDA; CDR2 reads SQIVND (reference sequence). CDR3 length: 15 residues. The V and J ends lost 5 bases and 4 bases, in that order; junction bases with no gene match: 6. This chain's CDR3 is CASSSQGADNEKLFF. DNA for the CDR3: TGTGCCAGTAGTTCTCAGGGGGCCGATAATGAAAAACTGTTTTTT. The whole variable domain, remainder taken from reference TRBV19 and TRBJ1-4, is DGGITQSPKYLFRKEGQNVTLSCEQNLNHDAMYWYRQDPGQGLRLIYYSQIVNDFQKGDIAEGYSVSREKKESFPLTVTSAQKNPTAFYLCASSSQGADNEKLFFGSGTQLSVL.

The rearrangement links TRBV11-3 to TRBJ2-3, with 11 bases that match TRBD2. This CDR3 contains 16 residues. Germline trimming cut 5 bases from V and 2 bases from J; bases unmatched to any gene: 6. Per the germline V gene, CDR1 is SGHNT and CDR2 is YENEEA. CDR3: CASSVGTSGHTDTQYF. CDR3 nucleotide sequence: TGTGCCAGCAGCGTGGGGACTAGCGGCCACACAGATACGCAGTATTTT.

A note on this clone: The sample holds other DNA sequences that translate to the same CDR3. The genes are TRBV5-6 and TRBJ2-3; 9 positions agree with TRBD2. V shed 3 bases, J shed 7 bases, and the junction held 12 bases outside the gene matches. Germline loops: CDR1 SGHDT, CDR2 YYEEEE. CDR3 length equals 16 residues. The DNA for the CDR3 is TGTGCCAGCAGCTGGGGTCAGAGGCGGGGGGGCAATACGCAGTATTTT. Amino acid sequence: CASSWGQRRGGNTQYF.

In its sample, this clone was seen a few times. V gene TRBV5-1 combines with J gene TRBJ1-4, with 7 positions matching TRBD1. The CDR3 spans 14 residues. Germline lookup yields CDR1 SGHRS and CDR2 YFSETQ. V dropped 0 bases and J dropped 8; count of bases not matched to a gene: 4. CDR3 sequence: CASSLDRGGEKLFF. The CDR3 coding sequence is TGCGCCAGCAGCTTGGACAGGGGAGGGGAAAAACTGTTTTTT. The full variable domain, completed using reference TRBV5-1 and TRBJ1-4, is KAGVTQTPRYLIKTRGQQVTLSCSPISGHRSVSWYQQTPGQGLQFLFEYFSETQRNKGNFPGRFSGRQFSNSRSEMNVSTLELGDSALYLCASSLDRGGEKLFFGSGTQLSVL.

The rearrangement uses TRBV11-2 and TRBJ2-5, with D hard to call. This CDR3 has 13 amino acids. Deletions cut 6 bases from V and 5 bases from J, with 13 bases between. Germline assignment: CDR1 SGHAT and CDR2 FQNNGV. The CDR3 region has the DNA TGTGCCAGCAGTTCCCCCATGGGGGAGACCCAGTACTTC. Amino acid sequence: CASSSPMGETQYF.

The chain combines TRBV2 with TRBJ2-7, with 7 bases matching TRBD1. This CDR3 spans 14 amino acids. Trimming at V came to 6 bases and at J to 4 bases, leaving 9 bases not matched to a gene. Germline V lookup: CDR1 SNHLY, CDR2 FYNNEI. CDR3 coding DNA: TGTGCCAGCAGGGCCCAGGGGGTGAGTTACGAGCAGTACTTC. It specifies CASRAQGVSYEQYF.

The genes are TRBV11-1 and TRBJ2-5; D gene uncertain. The CDR3 extends over 12 amino acids. Germline assignment: CDR1 SGHAT and CDR2 FQDESV (reference sequence). Trimming stripped 4 bases from V and 4 bases from J, with 7 bases between. The CDR3 coding sequence is TGTGCCAGCAGCTCCAGGACAGAGACCCAGTACTTC. Amino acid sequence: CASSSRTETQYF.

The V call is TRBV15, the J call TRBJ2-3; TRBD2 agrees at 11 bases. The CDR3 has 16 residues. V gave up 0 bases and J gave up 5 bases; unmatched junction bases: 4. The germline gives CDR1 LNHNV, CDR2 YYDKDF (reference sequence). The CDR3 coding sequence is TGTGCCACCAGCAGAGATCTCGGGACTAGCGGAGATACGCAGTATTTT. It encodes CATSRDLGTSGDTQYF.

This clone was counted once. This chain links TRBV11-3 with TRBJ1-2, with D unresolved. V lost 0 bases and J lost 1, with 15 bases in between. The length of the CDR3 is 17 residues. The germline gives CDR1 SGHNT, CDR2 YENEEA. Here the CDR3 reads CASSLDGGRPGNYGYTF. In DNA, the CDR3 is TGTGCCAGCAGCTTAGATGGTGGGCGGCCCGGTAACTATGGCTACACCTTC.

This sequence joins TRBV19 and TRBJ1-5; maybe TRBD1 (6 bases). This CDR3 region has 13 residues. CDR1 is LNHDA and CDR2 is SQIVND in the germline V gene (reference sequence). V was pared by 4 bases and J by 7 bases, with 11 bases between. The CDR3 sequence: CASSSTGRQPQHF. The CDR3, as DNA: TGTGCCAGTAGTAGCACAGGGCGCCAGCCCCAGCATTTT.

V is TRBV29-1 and J is TRBJ2-3; D assignment may be TRBD1 or TRBD2 (5 bases each). With 5 bases removed from V and 0 bases from J, the gap between germline ends came to 21 bases. The CDR3 runs 17 residues. CDR1 and CDR2 (germline): SQVTM, ANQGSEA. CDR3 amino acids: CSVPSVGGHTSTDTQYF. The CDR3 bases are TGCAGCGTTCCCTCCGTTGGGGGTCACACTAGCACAGATACGCAGTATTTT.

The rearrangement links TRBV7-8 to TRBJ2-7; no firm D call. CDR1 and CDR2 (germline): SGHVS, FQNEAQ. The CDR3 loop spans 14 amino acids. V was shortened by 3 bases and J by 6 bases, with 15 bases between the two germline ends. CDR3 DNA: TGTGCCAGCAGCTTTGGCGAGCTCATGACCGAGCAGTACTTC. Protein: CASSFGELMTEQYF.

This clone was seen a single time. J is TRBJ2-7 and V is TRBV7-9; D might be TRBD1 (5 bases). This CDR3 contains 12 residues. Per the germline V gene, CDR1 is SEHNR and CDR2 is FQNEAQ (reference sequence). Trimming removed 5 bases from V and 1 base from J, with 6 bases in between. The CDR3 DNA follows: TGTGCCAGCAGCCGACAGTCCTACGAGCAGTACTTC. Amino acids: CASSRQSYEQYF.

The CDR3 DNA sequence: TGTGCCAGCAGCGTAGCGGTAGCAAAGTACAATGAGCAGTTCTTC. As protein: CASSVAVAKYNEQFF. This rearrangement joins TRBV9 to TRBJ2-1; D uncertain. The germline V gene has CDR1 SGDLS and CDR2 YYNGEE. Trimming took 0 bases from V and 4 from J, leaving 11 bases between them. The CDR3 runs to 15 residues.